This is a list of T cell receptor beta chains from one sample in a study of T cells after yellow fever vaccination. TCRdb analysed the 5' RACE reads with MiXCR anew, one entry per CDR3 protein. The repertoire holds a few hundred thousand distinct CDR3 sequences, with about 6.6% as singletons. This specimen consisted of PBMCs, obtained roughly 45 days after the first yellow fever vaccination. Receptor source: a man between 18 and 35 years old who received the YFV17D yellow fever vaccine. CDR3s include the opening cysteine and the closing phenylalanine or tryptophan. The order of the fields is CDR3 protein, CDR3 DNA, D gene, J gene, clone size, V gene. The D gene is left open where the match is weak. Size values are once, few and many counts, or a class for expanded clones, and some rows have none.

CDR3: CASSYRGTETQYF
DNA: TGTGCCAGCAGTTACCGGGGGACGGAGACCCAGTACTTC
D: .
J: TRBJ2-5
size: few
V: TRBV6-5

CDR3: CASSLAGVGNTEAFF
DNA: TGTGCCAGCAGCTTAGCAGGGGTCGGGAACACTGAAGCTTTCTTT
D: .
J: TRBJ1-1
size: few
V: TRBV11-2

CDR3: CASSYRSRRGGGETQYF
DNA: TGTGCCAGCAGTTACCGGAGTCGGCGGGGGGGCGGGGAGACCCAGTACTTC
D: TRBD2
J: TRBJ2-5
size: few
V: TRBV6-5

CDR3: CASSFWQGGDEQFF
DNA: TGTGCCAGCAGTTTCTGGCAGGGTGGCGATGAGCAGTTCTTC
D: .
J: TRBJ2-1
size: .
V: TRBV12-3/TRBV12-4

CDR3: CASSLMAGPMVGNEQFF
DNA: TGTGCCAGCAGCTTAATGGCAGGTCCTATGGTCGGCAATGAGCAGTTCTTC
D: .
J: TRBJ2-1
size: few
V: TRBV7-3

CDR3: CASSQETGGRPQAQYF
DNA: TGCGCCAGCAGCCAAGAAACGGGGGGCCGCCCTCAAGCCCAGTACTTC
D: .
J: TRBJ2-5
size: .
V: TRBV4-3

CDR3: CATSGRSYNSPLHF
DNA: TGTGCCACCAGCGGCCGCTCCTATAATTCACCCCTCCACTTT
D: .
J: TRBJ1-6
size: .
V: TRBV15

CDR3: CASSTTGGGNQPQHF
DNA: TGCGCCAGCAGTACGACAGGGGGCGGAAATCAGCCCCAGCATTTT
D: TRBD1
J: TRBJ1-5
size: few
V: TRBV5-1

CDR3: CASSLVPSEGGNDIQYF
DNA: TGTGCCAGCAGCTTAGTCCCTAGCGAGGGGGGAAACGACATTCAGTACTTC
D: .
J: TRBJ2-4
size: .
V: TRBV7-6

CDR3: CASSATSGGFYEQFF
DNA: TGTGCCAGCAGCGCGACTAGCGGGGGGTTTTATGAGCAGTTCTTC
D: TRBD2
J: TRBJ2-1
size: .
V: TRBV12-3/TRBV12-4

CDR3: CSVEGTEDHYEQYF
DNA: TGCAGCGTTGAAGGGACGGAGGACCATTACGAGCAGTACTTC
D: .
J: TRBJ2-7
size: few
V: TRBV29-1

CDR3: CSVEYGEETQYF
DNA: TGCAGCGTTGAATACGGAGAAGAGACCCAGTACTTC
D: .
J: TRBJ2-5
size: many
V: TRBV29-1

CDR3: CASRPSGLMNTGELFF
DNA: TGTGCCAGCAGACCCTCGGGACTGATGAACACCGGGGAGCTGTTTTTT
D: .
J: TRBJ2-2
size: few
V: TRBV12-3/TRBV12-4

CDR3: CASRKGGVSNQPQHF
DNA: TGCGCCAGCAGAAAGGGAGGGGTTAGCAATCAGCCCCAGCATTTT
D: .
J: TRBJ1-5
size: few
V: TRBV5-1

CDR3: CASNEGGIDEQFF
DNA: TGTGCCAGTAACGAGGGGGGGATCGATGAGCAGTTCTTC
D: .
J: TRBJ2-1
size: few
V: TRBV7-2

CDR3: CASSLAGLGATQYF
DNA: TGCGCCAGCAGCTTGGCGGGCCTAGGAGCTACGCAGTATTTT
D: .
J: TRBJ2-3
size: many
V: TRBV5-1

CDR3: CSARVQGDAGANVLTF
DNA: TGCAGTGCTAGAGTCCAGGGGGACGCTGGGGCCAACGTCCTGACTTTC
D: TRBD1
J: TRBJ2-6
size: many
V: TRBV20-1

CDR3: CASSFGDRGHGYTF
DNA: TGTGCCAGCAGTTTTGGGGACAGGGGACATGGCTACACCTTC
D: TRBD1
J: TRBJ1-2
size: few
V: TRBV27

CDR3: CASSLTDRRHEGYTF
DNA: TGTGCCAGCAGCCTCACCGACAGGCGCCATGAAGGCTACACCTTC
D: .
J: TRBJ1-2
size: few
V: TRBV6-1

CDR3: CAISESDGPYEQYF
DNA: TGTGCCATCAGTGAGTCTGACGGCCCCTACGAGCAGTACTTC
D: .
J: TRBJ2-7
size: few
V: TRBV10-3

CDR3: CSVEGPGLGQETQYF
DNA: TGCAGCGTTGAAGGACCGGGACTAGGACAGGAGACCCAGTACTTC
D: TRBD2
J: TRBJ2-5
size: .
V: TRBV29-1

CDR3: CASSRPGSNQPQHF
DNA: TGTGCCAGCAGCCGGCCGGGGAGCAATCAGCCCCAGCATTTT
D: .
J: TRBJ1-5
size: .
V: TRBV7-2

CDR3: CASSNRGHEQYF
DNA: TGTGCCAGCAGTAACCGGGGCCACGAGCAGTACTTC
D: .
J: TRBJ2-7
size: many
V: TRBV6-5

CDR3: CAIIRGAGELFF
DNA: TGTGCCATTATAAGGGGGGCCGGGGAGCTGTTTTTT
D: .
J: TRBJ2-2
size: few
V: TRBV12-3/TRBV12-4

CDR3: CASSYSTRGNSPLHF
DNA: TGTGCCAGCAGTTATTCAACCCGGGGTAATTCACCCCTCCACTTT
D: .
J: TRBJ1-6
size: many
V: TRBV6-9

CDR3: CASSLVWGREDTQYF
DNA: TGTGCCAGCAGCTTAGTGTGGGGGCGGGAAGATACGCAGTATTTT
D: .
J: TRBJ2-3
size: many
V: TRBV7-8

CDR3: CASSLLPDSYNEQFF
DNA: TGTGCCAGCAGTTTACTTCCAGACTCCTACAATGAGCAGTTCTTC
D: .
J: TRBJ2-1
size: .
V: TRBV28

CDR3: CASSELGRRSNEQFF
DNA: TGTGCCAGCAGTGAGCTGGGGCGACGGAGTAATGAGCAGTTCTTC
D: .
J: TRBJ2-1
size: many
V: TRBV25-1

CDR3: CASSLGFGAVTDTQYF
DNA: TGCGCCAGCAGCTTGGGCTTTGGAGCGGTCACAGATACGCAGTATTTT
D: .
J: TRBJ2-3
size: .
V: TRBV5-1

CDR3: CASTPPGAGGRDTQYF
DNA: TGTGCCAGCACCCCCCCTGGGGCGGGGGGGCGGGATACGCAGTATTTT
D: TRBD2
J: TRBJ2-3
size: few
V: TRBV2

CDR3: CASSLSQGKMNTEAFF
DNA: TGTGCCAGCAGCTTAAGTCAGGGGAAAATGAACACTGAAGCTTTCTTT
D: .
J: TRBJ1-1
size: many
V: TRBV7-6

CDR3: CASSSEVGGETQYF
DNA: TGCGCCAGCAGCTCCGAGGTGGGGGGCGAGACCCAGTACTTC
D: .
J: TRBJ2-5
size: .
V: TRBV5-1

CDR3: CAISGNYGYTF
DNA: TGTGCCATCAGTGGGAACTATGGCTACACCTTC
D: .
J: TRBJ1-2
size: few
V: TRBV10-3

CDR3: CASSNTGGSETQYF
DNA: TGTGCCAGTAGTAATACAGGGGGCTCCGAGACCCAGTACTTC
D: TRBD1
J: TRBJ2-5
size: .
V: TRBV19

CDR3: CASSNRQGWETQYF
DNA: TGTGCCAGCAGCAATAGACAGGGGTGGGAGACCCAGTACTTC
D: TRBD1
J: TRBJ2-5
size: few
V: TRBV5-6

CDR3: CASSMWTGVVGANVLTF
DNA: TGTGCCAGTAGTATGTGGACAGGGGTTGTTGGGGCCAACGTCCTGACTTTC
D: TRBD1
J: TRBJ2-6
size: few
V: TRBV19

CDR3: CASSDPGLRGEDTQYF
DNA: TGTGCCAGCAGCGACCCTGGACTACGCGGGGAAGATACGCAGTATTTT
D: .
J: TRBJ2-3
size: few
V: TRBV7-9

CDR3: CASSWEERGYTF
DNA: TGTGCCAGCAGTTGGGAGGAGCGCGGCTACACCTTC
D: .
J: TRBJ1-2
size: .
V: TRBV12-3/TRBV12-4

CDR3: CASSYAQGPYEQYF
DNA: TGTGCCAGCAGTTACGCACAGGGGCCCTACGAGCAGTACTTC
D: TRBD1
J: TRBJ2-7
size: few
V: TRBV6-2/TRBV6-3

CDR3: CASSYSSRGEQYF
DNA: TGTGCCAGCAGTTACTCCAGCAGGGGCGAGCAGTACTTC
D: .
J: TRBJ2-7
size: few
V: TRBV6-5

CDR3: CASSLAGVFSPLHF
DNA: TGTGCCAGCAGCTTGGCGGGCGTCTTCTCACCCCTCCACTTT
D: .
J: TRBJ1-6
size: .
V: TRBV5-6

CDR3: CSVAGTANTGELFF
DNA: TGCAGCGTTGCGGGGACAGCGAACACCGGGGAGCTGTTTTTT
D: TRBD1
J: TRBJ2-2
size: few
V: TRBV29-1

CDR3: CSARPPGNRLNQPQHF
DNA: TGCAGTGCTAGACCTCCCGGGAACCGACTCAATCAGCCCCAGCATTTT
D: .
J: TRBJ1-5
size: .
V: TRBV20-1

CDR3: CSGLEPGQGGGYTF
DNA: TGCAGCGGATTGGAACCAGGACAGGGGGGTGGCTACACCTTC
D: TRBD1
J: TRBJ1-2
size: few
V: TRBV29-1

CDR3: CASSQGLAGGYGHTQYF
DNA: TGCGCCAGCAGCCAGGGACTAGCGGGGGGGTATGGACATACGCAGTATTTT
D: TRBD2
J: TRBJ2-3
size: .
V: TRBV4-1

CDR3: CASSLAVSGSRETQYF
DNA: TGCGCCAGCAGCTTGGCGGTGAGCGGATCGCGAGAGACCCAGTACTTC
D: .
J: TRBJ2-5
size: few
V: TRBV5-1

CDR3: CASSLVGGTNQPQHF
DNA: TGTGCCAGCAGTTTAGTTGGGGGGACGAATCAGCCCCAGCATTTT
D: .
J: TRBJ1-5
size: few
V: TRBV27

CDR3: CASSLDSPESMLANYGYTF
DNA: TGTGCCAGCAGTTTGGACAGCCCCGAATCCATGTTAGCTAACTATGGCTACACCTTC
D: .
J: TRBJ1-2
size: few
V: TRBV2

CDR3: CSVSWQVSSYEQYF
DNA: TGCAGTGTCAGTTGGCAGGTTAGCTCCTACGAGCAGTACTTC
D: .
J: TRBJ2-7
size: .
V: TRBV20-1

CDR3: CASSPRDRGPYQETQYF
DNA: TGTGCCAGCAGTCCCCGGGACAGGGGGCCGTACCAAGAGACCCAGTACTTC
D: TRBD1
J: TRBJ2-5
size: few
V: TRBV7-9

CDR3: CASRFSGGAGDTQYF
DNA: TGTGCCAGCAGATTTAGCGGGGGGGCCGGAGATACGCAGTATTTT
D: TRBD2
J: TRBJ2-3
size: .
V: TRBV6-1

CDR3: CSVVAISADTQYF
DNA: TGCAGCGTTGTGGCAATTTCGGCAGATACGCAGTATTTT
D: .
J: TRBJ2-3
size: many
V: TRBV29-1

CDR3: CASSFFAGEPYEQYF
DNA: TGTGCCAGCAGTTTCTTCGCGGGGGAACCCTACGAGCAGTACTTC
D: TRBD2
J: TRBJ2-7
size: few
V: TRBV28